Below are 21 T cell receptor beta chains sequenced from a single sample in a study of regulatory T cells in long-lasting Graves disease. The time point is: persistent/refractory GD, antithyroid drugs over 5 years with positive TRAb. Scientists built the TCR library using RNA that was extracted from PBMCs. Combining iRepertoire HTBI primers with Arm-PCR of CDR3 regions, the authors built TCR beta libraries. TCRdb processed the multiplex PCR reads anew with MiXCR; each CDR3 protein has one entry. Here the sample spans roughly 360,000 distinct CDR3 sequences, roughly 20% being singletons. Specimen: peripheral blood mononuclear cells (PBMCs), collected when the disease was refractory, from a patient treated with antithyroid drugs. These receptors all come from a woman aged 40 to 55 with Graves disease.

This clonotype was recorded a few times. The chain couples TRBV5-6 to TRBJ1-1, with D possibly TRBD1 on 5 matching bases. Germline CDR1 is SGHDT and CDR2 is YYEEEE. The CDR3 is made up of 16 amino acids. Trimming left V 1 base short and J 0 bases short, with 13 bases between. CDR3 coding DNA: TGTGCCAGCAGCTTGAACGGGGGTCACATGAACACTGAAGCTTTCTTT. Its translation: CASSLNGGHMNTEAFF.

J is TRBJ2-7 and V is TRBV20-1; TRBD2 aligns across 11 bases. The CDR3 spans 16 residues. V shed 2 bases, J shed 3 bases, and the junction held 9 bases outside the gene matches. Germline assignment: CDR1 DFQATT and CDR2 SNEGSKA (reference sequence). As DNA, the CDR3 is TGCAGTGCTAGACGCACCGGGACTAGCGGAAGCTACGAGCAGTACTTC. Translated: CSARRTGTSGSYEQYF.

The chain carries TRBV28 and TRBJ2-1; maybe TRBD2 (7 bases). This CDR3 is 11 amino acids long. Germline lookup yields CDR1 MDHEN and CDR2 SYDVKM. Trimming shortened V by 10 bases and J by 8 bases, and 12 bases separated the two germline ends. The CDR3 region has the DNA TGTGCCACCTCGGGGGGCTATGAGCAGTTCTTC. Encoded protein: CATSGGYEQFF.

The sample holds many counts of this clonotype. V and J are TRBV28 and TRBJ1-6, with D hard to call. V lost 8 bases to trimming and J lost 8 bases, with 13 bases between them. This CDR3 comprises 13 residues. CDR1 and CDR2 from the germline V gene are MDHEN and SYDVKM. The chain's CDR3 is CASGEGAHSPLHF. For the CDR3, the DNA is TGTGCCAGCGGGGAGGGAGCTCATTCACCCCTCCACTTT.

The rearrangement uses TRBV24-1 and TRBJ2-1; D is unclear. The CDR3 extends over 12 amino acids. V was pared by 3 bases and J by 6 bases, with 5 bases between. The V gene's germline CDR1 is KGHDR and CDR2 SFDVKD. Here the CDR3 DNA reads TGTGCCACCAGTGATAGAATCAATGAGCAGTTCTTC. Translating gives CATSDRINEQFF.

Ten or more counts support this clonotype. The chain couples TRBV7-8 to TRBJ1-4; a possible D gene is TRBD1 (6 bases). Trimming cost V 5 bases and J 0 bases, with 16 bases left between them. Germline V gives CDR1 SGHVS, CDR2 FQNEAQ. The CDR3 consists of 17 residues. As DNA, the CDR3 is TGTGCCAGCAGCGTAAGACAGGCAACTGCAACTAATGAAAAACTGTTTTTT. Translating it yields CASSVRQATATNEKLFF. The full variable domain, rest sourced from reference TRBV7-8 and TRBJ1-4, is GAGVSQSPRYKVAKRGQDVALRCDPISGHVSLFWYQQALGQGPEFLTYFQNEAQLDKSGLPSDRFFAERPEGSVSTLKIQRTQQEDSAVYLCASSVRQATATNEKLFFGSGTQLSVL.

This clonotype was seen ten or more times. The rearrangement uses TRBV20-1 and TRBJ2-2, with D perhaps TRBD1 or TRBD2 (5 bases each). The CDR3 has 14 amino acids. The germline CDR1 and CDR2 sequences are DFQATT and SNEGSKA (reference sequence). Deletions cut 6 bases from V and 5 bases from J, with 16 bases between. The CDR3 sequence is CSASTGGWTGELFF. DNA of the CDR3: TGCAGTGCCAGTACAGGAGGATGGACCGGGGAGCTGTTTTTT.

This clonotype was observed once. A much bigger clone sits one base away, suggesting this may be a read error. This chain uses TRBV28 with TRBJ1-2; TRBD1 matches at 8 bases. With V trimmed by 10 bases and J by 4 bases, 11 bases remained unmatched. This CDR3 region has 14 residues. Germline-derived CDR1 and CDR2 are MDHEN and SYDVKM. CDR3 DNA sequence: TGTGCCAACAGGGGGGACCCCTTTTCCTATGGCTACACCTTC. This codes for CANRGDPFSYGYTF.

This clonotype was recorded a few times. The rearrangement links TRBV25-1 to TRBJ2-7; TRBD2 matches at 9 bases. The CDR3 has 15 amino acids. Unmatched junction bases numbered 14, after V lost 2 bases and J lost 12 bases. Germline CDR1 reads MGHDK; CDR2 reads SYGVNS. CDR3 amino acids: CASSELGVAGDLMYF. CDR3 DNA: TGTGCCAGCAGTGAACTGGGGGTAGCGGGGGACCTGATGTACTTC.

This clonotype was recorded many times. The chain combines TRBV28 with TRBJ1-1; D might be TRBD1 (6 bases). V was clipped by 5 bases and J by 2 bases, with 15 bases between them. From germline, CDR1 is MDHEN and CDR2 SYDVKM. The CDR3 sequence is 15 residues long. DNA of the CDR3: TGTGCCAGCAGTCCGCACCCGACAGGTAACACTGAAGCTTTCTTT. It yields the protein CASSPHPTGNTEAFF. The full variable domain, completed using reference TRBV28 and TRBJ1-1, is DVKVTQSSRYLVKRTGEKVFLECVQDMDHENMFWYRQDPGLGLRLIYFSYDVKMKEKGDIPEGYSVSREKKERFSLILESASTNQTSMYLCASSPHPTGNTEAFFGQGTRLTVV.

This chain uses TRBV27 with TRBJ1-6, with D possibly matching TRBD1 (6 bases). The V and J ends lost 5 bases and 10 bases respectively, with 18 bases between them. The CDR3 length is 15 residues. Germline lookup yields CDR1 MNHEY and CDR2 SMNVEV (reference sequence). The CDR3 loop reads CASSPLPQGDSPLHF. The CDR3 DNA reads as TGTGCCAGCAGTCCTCTCCCACAGGGAGACTCACCCCTCCACTTT.

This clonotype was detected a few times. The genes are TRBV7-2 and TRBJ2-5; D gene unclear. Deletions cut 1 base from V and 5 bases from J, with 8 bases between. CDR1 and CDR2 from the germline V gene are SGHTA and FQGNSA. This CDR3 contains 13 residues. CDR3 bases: TGTGCCAGCAGCTTAGGGGCTACCGAGACCCAGTACTTC. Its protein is CASSLGATETQYF.

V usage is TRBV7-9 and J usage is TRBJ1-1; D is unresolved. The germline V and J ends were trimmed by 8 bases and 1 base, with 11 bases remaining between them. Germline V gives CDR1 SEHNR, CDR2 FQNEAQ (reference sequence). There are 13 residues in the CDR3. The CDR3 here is CASALNRNTEAFF. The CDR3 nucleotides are TGTGCCAGCGCGTTGAACAGGAACACTGAAGCTTTCTTT.

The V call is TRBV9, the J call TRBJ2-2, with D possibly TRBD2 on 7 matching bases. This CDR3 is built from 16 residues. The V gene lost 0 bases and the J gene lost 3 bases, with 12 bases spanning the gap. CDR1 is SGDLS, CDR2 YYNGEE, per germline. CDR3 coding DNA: TGTGCCAGCAGCGTAGGGGGGGGCGCTTACACCGGGGAGCTGTTTTTT. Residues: CASSVGGGAYTGELFF.

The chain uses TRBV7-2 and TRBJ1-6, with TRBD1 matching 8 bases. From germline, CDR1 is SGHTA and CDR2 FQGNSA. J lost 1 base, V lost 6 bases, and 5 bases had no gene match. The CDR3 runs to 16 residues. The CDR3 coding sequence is TGTGCCAGCAGTGCAGGGGGCGCGTCCTATAATTCACCCCTCCACTTT. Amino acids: CASSAGGASYNSPLHF.

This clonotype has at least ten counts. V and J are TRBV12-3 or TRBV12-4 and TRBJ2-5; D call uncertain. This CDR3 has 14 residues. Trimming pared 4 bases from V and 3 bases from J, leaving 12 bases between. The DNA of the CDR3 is TGTGCCAGCAGTTGGCTCACCCCAAAAGAGACCCAGTACTTC. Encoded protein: CASSWLTPKETQYF.

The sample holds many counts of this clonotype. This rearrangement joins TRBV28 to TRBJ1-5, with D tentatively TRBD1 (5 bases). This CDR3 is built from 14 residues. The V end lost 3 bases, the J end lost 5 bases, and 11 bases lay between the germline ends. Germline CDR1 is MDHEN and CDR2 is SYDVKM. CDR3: CASSFSRVDQPQHF. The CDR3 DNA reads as TGTGCCAGCAGTTTCTCCAGGGTTGATCAGCCCCAGCATTTT.

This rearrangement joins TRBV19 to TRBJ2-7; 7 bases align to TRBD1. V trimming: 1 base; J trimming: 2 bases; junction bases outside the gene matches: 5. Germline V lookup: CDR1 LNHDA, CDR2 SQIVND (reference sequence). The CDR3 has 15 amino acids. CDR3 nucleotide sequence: TGTGCCAGTAGTATAGCGTCGACAGGGACCTACGAGCAGTACTTC. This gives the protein CASSIASTGTYEQYF.

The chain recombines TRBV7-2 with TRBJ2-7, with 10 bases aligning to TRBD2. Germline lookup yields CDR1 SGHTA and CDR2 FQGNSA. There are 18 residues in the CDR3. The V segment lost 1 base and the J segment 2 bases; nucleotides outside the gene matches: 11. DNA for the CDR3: TGTGCCAGCAGCTTAGAGGGTCTGGAACTAGCGGGGACCTACGAGCAGTACTTC. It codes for CASSLEGLELAGTYEQYF.

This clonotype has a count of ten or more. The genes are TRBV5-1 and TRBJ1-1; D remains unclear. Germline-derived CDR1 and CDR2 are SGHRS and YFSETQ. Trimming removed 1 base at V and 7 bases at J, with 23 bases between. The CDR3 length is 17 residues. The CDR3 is CASSLLSYIYGPNEAFF. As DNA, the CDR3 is TGCGCCAGCAGCTTGCTCAGCTATATATATGGACCGAATGAAGCTTTCTTT.

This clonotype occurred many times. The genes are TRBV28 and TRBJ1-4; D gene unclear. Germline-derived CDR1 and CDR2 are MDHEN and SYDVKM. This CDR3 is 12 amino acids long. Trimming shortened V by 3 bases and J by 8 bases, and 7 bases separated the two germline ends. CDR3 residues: CASSFRREKLFF. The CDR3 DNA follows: TGTGCCAGCAGTTTCCGGAGGGAAAAACTGTTTTTT.